This is a list of T cell receptor beta chains from one sample in a study of regulatory T cells in long-lasting Graves disease. TCRdb independently ran MiXCR on the multiplex PCR reads; one entry per CDR3 protein. This table has around 250,000 distinct CDR3 sequences, roughly 18% appearing once. The same data also contributed to another study, on T cells in Graves' hyperthyroidism and ophthalmopathy.

The sample here was peripheral blood mononuclear cells (PBMCs), taken at new diagnosis, from a patient treated with antithyroid drugs. The receptor source for this set is a woman aged 25 to 39 with Graves disease. CDR3s include the opening cysteine and the closing phenylalanine or tryptophan. A D gene is named only where the DNA matches it firmly. The size of a clone is reported for some rows only, either as once, few or many, or as a class for expanded clones.

D,V,size,J,DNA,CDR3
.,TRBV5-4,many,TRBJ1-2,TGTGCCAGCAGCAAAGGGGCATCGCGTACCTTC,CASSKGASRTF
.,TRBV6-1,.,TRBJ2-2,TGTGCCAGCACGAAATTTGGTTTGATCGGGGAGCTGTTTTTT,CASTKFGLIGELFF
TRBD1,TRBV6-9,.,TRBJ1-2,TGTGCCAGCAGTTCCCGGACAGGCCCGAACTATGGCTACACCTTC,CASSSRTGPNYGYTF
.,TRBV2,many,TRBJ1-5,TGTGCCAGCAGTGAACGACCCGGGGGACAGCCCCAGCATTTT,CASSERPGGQPQHF
.,TRBV7-8,many,TRBJ2-1,TGTGCCACACACCCTTTGCCTCCTTCCGGTGAGCAGTTCTTC,CATHPLPPSGEQFF
.,TRBV12-3/TRBV12-4,many,TRBJ2-7,TGTGCCAGCAGCCCAGTACAGGGTTCGAGGGAGCAGTACTTC,CASSPVQGSREQYF
.,TRBV12-3/TRBV12-4,many,TRBJ1-1,TGTGCCAGCAGTCGACTGTCCCACACTGAAGCTTTCTTT,CASSRLSHTEAFF
.,TRBV20-1,few,TRBJ2-3,TGCAGTGCCAAAGGGCAGCCTAGCACAGATACGCAGTATTTT,CSAKGQPSTDTQYF
TRBD2,TRBV7-7,many,TRBJ2-1,TGTGCTAGCAGCTTGGACGGGGGGATCCACAATGAGCAGTTCTTC,CASSLDGGIHNEQFF
.,TRBV20-1,few,TRBJ1-2,TGCAGTGCGCCGGCGGGGGGGGGAGGCTACACCTTC,CSAPAGGGGYTF
.,TRBV7-2,many,TRBJ1-5,TGTGCCAGCAGCCCTTCTTGGAGTCAGCCCCAGCATTTT,CASSPSWSQPQHF
.,TRBV7-8,many,TRBJ2-5,TGTGCCAGCAGGGGGGACCTCGGGACCCAGTACTTC,CASRGDLGTQYF
.,TRBV10-1,.,TRBJ1-2,TGCGCCAGCAGTGAGTCGGGGCTCTATGGCTACACCTTC,CASSESGLYGYTF
.,TRBV11-2,many,TRBJ1-4,TGTGCCAGCAGCTTAGAGGTCTCAACTAATGAAAAACTGTTTTTT,CASSLEVSTNEKLFF
TRBD2,TRBV15,few,TRBJ2-1,TGTGCCACCAGCAAAGGGGCCCTTGCGGGGGGGCACAATGAGCAGTTCTTC,CATSKGALAGGHNEQFF
.,TRBV28,many,TRBJ1-2,TGTGCCAGCAGGCCAGCGTCGAGCGGAACCTATGGCTACACCTTC,CASRPASSGTYGYTF
TRBD2,TRBV7-6,.,TRBJ2-1,TGTGCCAGCAGCTCAGAGCCGGGACTAGCGTGGTACAATGAGCAGTTCTTC,CASSSEPGLAWYNEQFF
.,TRBV2,many,TRBJ2-5,TGTGCCAGCTCTGTGGGCCGGGGAAAGACCCAGTACTTC,CASSVGRGKTQYF
.,TRBV2,many,TRBJ1-2,TGTGCCAGCAGTGACGAGGGTCCTGGCTACACCTTC,CASSDEGPGYTF
.,TRBV3-1,.,TRBJ2-2,TGTGCCAGCAGCCAACGGGGGCAGGGCGCCGGGGAGCTGTTTTTT,CASSQRGQGAGELFF
TRBD2,TRBV20-1,.,TRBJ2-3,TGCAGTGCCACCGGTGGGCGGGAGGGTCCAGATACGCAGTATTTT,CSATGGREGPDTQYF
TRBD1,TRBV9,many,TRBJ2-2,TGTGCCAGCAGCGGGGACAGGGGTGGGCCCGGGGAGCTGTTTTTT,CASSGDRGGPGELFF
.,TRBV15,many,TRBJ2-2,TGTGCCACCGCCTGGACAAAGAACACCGGGGAGCTGTTTTTT,CATAWTKNTGELFF
.,TRBV5-1,many,TRBJ1-2,TGCGCCAGCAGCTTGGACAGCGAAAATGACGGCTACACCTTC,CASSLDSENDGYTF
.,TRBV20-1,many,TRBJ1-3,TGCAGTGCCGCTTATGGAGCTGGAAACACCATGTATTTT,CSAAYGAGNTMYF
.,TRBV4-1,.,TRBJ1-4,TGCGCCAGCAGCCAAAGGGCGGGAGGTGAAAAACTGTTTTTT,CASSQRAGGEKLFF
.,TRBV18,many,TRBJ1-2,TGTGCCAGCTCACCACCTTCGCGGGTTCTATTTGGCTACACCTTC,CASSPPSRVLFGYTF
TRBD1,TRBV6-1,.,TRBJ1-5,TGTGCCAGCAGACCGGGACAGAATAGCAATCAGCCCCAGCATTTT,CASRPGQNSNQPQHF
TRBD1,TRBV6-2/TRBV6-3,many,TRBJ2-1,TGTGCCAGCAGTTACGGACAGGTGGTCGCTGAGCAGTTCTTC,CASSYGQVVAEQFF
.,TRBV6-1,many,TRBJ1-6,TGTGCCAGCACGGCGGATGGCTCCTATAATTCACCCCTCCACTTT,CASTADGSYNSPLHF
.,TRBV5-1,many,TRBJ2-7,TGCGCCAGCAGCCTGTCCAACGGACGCTACGAGCAGTACTTC,CASSLSNGRYEQYF
.,TRBV27,many,TRBJ2-5,TGTGCCAGCAGTACCTGGGACCGTAGGCGAGAGACCCAGTACTTC,CASSTWDRRRETQYF
TRBD1,TRBV12-3/TRBV12-4,many,TRBJ2-2,TGTGCCAGCAGTACCCGACAGGGTGGCACCGGGGAGCTGTTTTTT,CASSTRQGGTGELFF
TRBD1,TRBV18,few,TRBJ1-1,TGTGCCAGCTCACCACGGGGACAGGGCGGAGAAGCTTTCTTT,CASSPRGQGGEAFF
.,TRBV12-5,many,TRBJ1-1,TGTGCTAGTGGTTTACGGCACCAGAACACTGAAGCTTTCTTT,CASGLRHQNTEAFF